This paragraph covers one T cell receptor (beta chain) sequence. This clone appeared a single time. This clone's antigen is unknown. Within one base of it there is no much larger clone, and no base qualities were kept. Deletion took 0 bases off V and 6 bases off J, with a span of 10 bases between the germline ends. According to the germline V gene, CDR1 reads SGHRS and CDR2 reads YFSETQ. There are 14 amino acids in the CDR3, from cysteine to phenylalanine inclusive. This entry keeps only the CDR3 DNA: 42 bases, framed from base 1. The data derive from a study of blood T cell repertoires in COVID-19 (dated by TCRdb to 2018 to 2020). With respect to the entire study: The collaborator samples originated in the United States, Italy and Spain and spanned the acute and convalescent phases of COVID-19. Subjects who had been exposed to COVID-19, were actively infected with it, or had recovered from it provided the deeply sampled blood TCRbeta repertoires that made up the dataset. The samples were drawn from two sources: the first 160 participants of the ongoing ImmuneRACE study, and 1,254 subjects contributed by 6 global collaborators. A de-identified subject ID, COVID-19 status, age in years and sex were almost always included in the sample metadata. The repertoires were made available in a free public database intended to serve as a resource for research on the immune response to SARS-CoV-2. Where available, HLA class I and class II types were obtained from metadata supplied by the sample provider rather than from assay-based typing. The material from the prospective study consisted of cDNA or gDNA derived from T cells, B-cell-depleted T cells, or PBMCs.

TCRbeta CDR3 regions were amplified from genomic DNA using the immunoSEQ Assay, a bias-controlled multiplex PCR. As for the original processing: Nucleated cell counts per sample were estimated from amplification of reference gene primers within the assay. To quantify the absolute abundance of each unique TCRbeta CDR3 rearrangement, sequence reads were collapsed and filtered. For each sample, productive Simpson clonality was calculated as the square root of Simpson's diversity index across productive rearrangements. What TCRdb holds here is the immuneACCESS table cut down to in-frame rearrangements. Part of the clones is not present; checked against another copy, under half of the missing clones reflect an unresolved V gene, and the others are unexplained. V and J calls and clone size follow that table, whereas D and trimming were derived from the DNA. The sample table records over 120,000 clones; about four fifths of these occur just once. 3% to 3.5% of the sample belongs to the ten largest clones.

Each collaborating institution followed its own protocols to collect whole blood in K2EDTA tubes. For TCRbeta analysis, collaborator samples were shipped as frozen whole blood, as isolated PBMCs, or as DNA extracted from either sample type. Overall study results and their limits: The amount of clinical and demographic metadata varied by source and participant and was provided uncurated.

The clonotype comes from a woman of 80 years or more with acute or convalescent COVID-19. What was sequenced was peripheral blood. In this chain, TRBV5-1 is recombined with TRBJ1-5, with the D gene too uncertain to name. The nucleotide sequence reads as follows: TGCGCCAGCAGCTTGGGGGCCCAACCTCAGCCCCAGCATTTT. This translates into CASSLGAQPQPQHF.